The 8 T cell receptor beta chains in this list originate from one sample, sequenced in a study of metastatic and nonmetastatic thyroid tumors. TCRdb re-analyzed the PCR reads using MiXCR. The sample shows more than 40,000 clones, 24% of them seen only once. Patients had received no treatment of any kind before thyroid surgery. The specimen was tumor tissue. The receptors here all came from a female donor with papillary thyroid cancer or a benign thyroid nodule (not recorded which). Some clones in this sample may be carry-over from other donors' samples.

The V call is TRBV4-3, the J call TRBJ1-6; 9 bases match TRBD1. The CDR3 sequence is 16 residues long. Germline V lookup: CDR1 LGHNA, CDR2 YSLEER. V lost 0 bases to trimming and J lost 7 bases; unmatched junction nucleotides: 4. CDR3 nucleotides: TGCGCCAGCAGCCAAGAGGGACAGGGAGGAAATTCACCCCTCCACTTT. Protein sequence: CASSQEGQGGNSPLHF.

The J gene is TRBJ1-6, the V gene TRBV5-6, with D possibly being TRBD1 (6 bases). Germline loops: CDR1 SGHDT, CDR2 YYEEEE. Trimming cost V 4 bases and J 6 bases, with 14 bases left between them. The CDR3 spans 15 residues. The chain's CDR3 is CASSRRGGLNSPLHF. CDR3 bases: TGTGCCAGCAGCCGGAGGGGGGGCCTTAATTCACCCCTCCACTTT.

This clone was seen at least ten times. Written as DNA, the CDR3 is TGTGCCAGTAGAGGGTTGGCAGGGGCATCCTACGAGCAGTACTTC. Protein sequence: CASRGLAGASYEQYF. The rearrangement joins TRBV19 to TRBJ2-7, with a weak D call TRBD1 (6 bases). From germline, CDR1 is LNHDA and CDR2 SQIVND (reference sequence). With 6 bases removed from V and 1 base from J, the gap between germline ends came to 16 bases. CDR3 size: 15 residues.

This clone ranks as medium-sized (0.01 to 0.1%). The V gene is TRBV12-3 or TRBV12-4, the J gene TRBJ2-5; D uncertain. The CDR3 extends over 13 amino acids. V lost 3 bases, J lost 5 bases, and 10 bases lay in between. CDR3 coding DNA: TGTGCCAGCAGTTTCCGTCAGGTCGAGACCCAGTACTTC. It yields the protein CASSFRQVETQYF.

The rearrangement links TRBV12-3 or TRBV12-4 to TRBJ2-5; 9 bases fit TRBD2. The CDR3 totals 17 residues. V gave up 3 bases and J gave up 5 bases; unmatched junction bases: 13. The CDR3 reads CASSFSGRWPGGETQYF. CDR3 DNA: TGTGCCAGCAGTTTCAGCGGGAGGTGGCCAGGAGGGGAGACCCAGTACTTC.

This clone was detected a few times. The V and J genes are TRBV27 and TRBJ2-7; tentative D call: TRBD1 (5 bases). Germline CDR1 is MNHEY and CDR2 is SMNVEV (reference sequence). V was clipped by 5 bases and J by 3 bases, with 14 bases between them. CDR3 length: 14 amino acids. The CDR3 coding sequence is TGTGCCAGCAGTCTGACAGTTTCACACTACGAGCAGTACTTC. It specifies CASSLTVSHYEQYF.

This clone occurred a few times. This could be a read error, since a much larger clone is one nucleotide away. The DNA is left out, because the CDR3 cannot be placed on it with certainty; the CDR3 is given as TCRdb lists it. V is TRBV5-6 and J is TRBJ1-1; TRBD1 is the table's D call and was not checked against the DNA. The CDR3 numbers 13 amino acids, ends counted. Germline V CDR1 and CDR2: SGHDT, YYEEEE. CDR3 region: CASSFGVALGALF.

This clone was recorded at least ten times. At one boundary the junction diverges from the germline segment, which might be a read error. This chain connects TRBV2 to TRBJ1-1, with D possibly being TRBD1 (6 bases). The CDR3 runs to 15 residues. CDR1 and CDR2 from the germline V gene are SNHLY and FYNNEI. The CDR3 protein is CASSETAGEVTGAFF. The CDR3 DNA follows: TGTGCCAGCAGTGAAACCGCAGGGGAGGTCACTGGAGCTTTCTTT.